The 32 T cell receptor beta chains presented below share a single source sample, sequenced in a study of cytomegalovirus exposure and HLA in healthy donors. Both 60 Vbeta primers and 13 Jbeta primers went into the PCR. Sequencing was performed with immunoSEQ multiplex PCR; in TCRdb, only in-frame clones are kept and a portion is missing. The sample yields roughly 130,000 clones, roughly 76% seen once. Sequencing was done on a sample of PBMCs. The receptors shown here come from a man between 25 and 39 years old in good health and CMV-seronegative.

V usage is TRBV5-1 and J usage is TRBJ1-3, with a possible D match to TRBD1 (6 bases). The V end lost 0 bases, the J end lost 4 bases, and 14 bases lay between the germline ends. Germline CDR1 reads SGHRS; CDR2 reads YFSETQ. CDR3 size: 16 residues. In DNA form, the CDR3 reads TGCGCCAGCAGCTTGGGCCCCGGGGGGGCAGGAAACACCATATATTTT. Its translation: CASSLGPGGAGNTIYF.

The rearrangement joins TRBV4-1 to TRBJ1-2; possible D gene TRBD1, 6 bases. V was shortened by 2 bases and J by 8 bases, with 18 bases between the two germline ends. From germline, CDR1 is MGHRA and CDR2 YSYEKL. This CDR3 spans 15 amino acids. In DNA form, the CDR3 reads TGCGCCAGCAGCCAACCCCTGACGGGGGGCGGAGGCTACACCTTC. Residues: CASSQPLTGGGGYTF.

This chain uses TRBV5-1 with TRBJ2-3; TRBD2 might be the D (6 bases). V lost 2 bases, J lost 2 bases, and 15 bases lay in between. This CDR3 is 16 amino acids long. Germline V gene sequence: CDR1 SGHRS, CDR2 YFSETQ. This CDR3 is CASSFSPSGLTDTQYF. The CDR3 DNA sequence: TGCGCCAGCAGCTTCAGTCCCAGCGGGCTCACAGATACGCAGTATTTT.

The rearrangement joins TRBV5-1 to TRBJ2-1, with TRBD1 matching 7 bases. V lost 5 bases, J lost 0 bases, and 5 bases stayed unmatched. There are 15 residues in the CDR3. From germline, CDR1 is SGHRS and CDR2 YFSETQ. For the CDR3, the DNA is TGCGCCAGCAGTCGGGACAGATACTCCTACAATGAGCAGTTCTTC. Protein product: CASSRDRYSYNEQFF.

This sequence joins TRBV7-9 and TRBJ2-3; tentatively, D is TRBD1 (6 bases). This CDR3 region has 16 residues. Germline V gene data show CDR1 as SEHNR and CDR2 as FQNEAQ (reference sequence). V was clipped by 1 base and J by 3 bases, with 14 bases between them. This chain's CDR3 is CASSLGAGEWTDTQYF. CDR3 nucleotides: TGTGCCAGCAGCTTAGGGGCAGGGGAATGGACAGATACGCAGTATTTT. Filled out from reference TRBV7-9 and TRBJ2-3, the complete variable domain reads DTGVSQNPRHKITKRGQNVTFRCDPISEHNRLYWYRQTLGQGPEFLTYFQNEAQLEKSRLLSDRFSAERPKGSFSTLEIQRTEQGDSAMYLCASSLGAGEWTDTQYFGPGTRLTVL.

This sequence joins TRBV4-1 and TRBJ1-2, with TRBD1 as a possible D gene (6 bases). The CDR3 consists of 17 residues. Germline CDR1 and CDR2: MGHRA and YSYEKL. Trimming shortened V by 0 bases and J by 7 bases, and 21 bases separated the two germline ends. CDR3 DNA: TGCGCCAGCAGCCAAGATCTGATGGGGGGGGCCGGGGGTGGCTACACCTTC. Translation gives CASSQDLMGGAGGGYTF.

The chain has TRBV6-5 and TRBJ1-3; D is undetermined. The CDR3 extends over 14 amino acids. V gave up 6 bases and J gave up 0 bases, with 9 bases separating them. CDR1 MNHEY and CDR2 SVGAGI come from the germline V gene. The CDR3 nucleotides are TGTGCCAGCAGGGAGCTGCGCTCTGGAAACACCATATATTTT. Translating gives CASRELRSGNTIYF.

The chain links TRBV7-9 to TRBJ2-3; 7 positions match TRBD2. This CDR3 comprises 15 residues. Looked up from germline, CDR1 is SEHNR and CDR2 is FQNEAQ (reference sequence). The junction had 12 bases not matched to a gene; V was cut back by 5 bases and J by 7 bases. CDR3 coding DNA: TGTGCCAGCAGCCTACCCGGACTAGGGCAGAATACGCAGTATTTT. Protein: CASSLPGLGQNTQYF.

Here the CDR3 reads CASSQATGGFDGYTF. In nucleotides, the CDR3 is TGTGCCAGCAGTCAGGCGACAGGGGGCTTCGATGGCTACACCTTC. The chain joins TRBV6-5 to TRBJ1-2, with 10 bases identical to TRBD1. Germline lookup yields CDR1 MNHEY and CDR2 SVGAGI. The CDR3 has 15 amino acids. The ends lost 5 bases at V and 6 bases at J; junction bases unmatched: 9.

This clone was observed a handful of times. This chain connects TRBV7-8 to TRBJ2-1, with D hard to call. CDR3 length: 18 residues. CDR1 and CDR2 from the germline V gene are SGHVS and FQNEAQ. V gave up 4 bases and J gave up 0 bases, with 19 bases separating them. CDR3 bases: TGTGCCAGCAGCTGGCCCACGACGTCAGGTCTCTCCTACAATGAGCAGTTCTTC. Its protein product is CASSWPTTSGLSYNEQFF.

The V call is TRBV27, the J call TRBJ2-5; 9 bases are shared with TRBD1. V dropped 3 bases and J dropped 5; count of bases not matched to a gene: 4. Germline V CDR1 and CDR2: MNHEY, SMNVEV (reference sequence). The CDR3 runs to 14 residues. CDR3 amino acids: CASSFLGQGETQYF. The CDR3 nucleotides read TGTGCCAGCAGTTTCCTCGGACAGGGGGAGACCCAGTACTTC.

The gene calls are TRBV5-4 and TRBJ2-2; D possibly corresponds to TRBD2 (5 bases). Trimming removed 0 bases from V and 5 bases from J, with 11 bases in between. The germline CDR1 and CDR2 sequences are SGHNT and YYREEE (reference sequence). The CDR3 covers 15 residues. The CDR3 DNA is TGTGCCAGCAGCTTGGGAGGGTTGGGTACCGGGGAGCTGTTTTTT. Its protein product is CASSLGGLGTGELFF.

The chain recombines TRBV6-5 with TRBJ1-5, with TRBD1 identical over 10 bases. J lost 6 bases, V lost 0 bases, and 2 bases had no gene match. Looked up from germline, CDR1 is MNHEY and CDR2 is SVGAGI. This CDR3 contains 15 residues. The CDR3, as DNA: TGTGCCAGCAGTTACTCAAGGGACAGGGGTCAGCCCCAGCATTTT. Residues: CASSYSRDRGQPQHF.

This clone was observed a handful of times. The V and J genes are TRBV5-1 and TRBJ2-2; no firm D call. This CDR3 is 16 amino acids long. V lost 0 bases and J 1 base, leaving 10 bases between the germline ends. CDR1 and CDR2 from the germline V gene are SGHRS and YFSETQ. The CDR3 is CASSLGATLNTGELFF. CDR3 nucleotides: TGCGCCAGCAGCTTGGGGGCAACCCTGAACACCGGGGAGCTGTTTTTT.

This sequence joins TRBV9 and TRBJ2-1, with 8 bases identical to TRBD2. J was trimmed by 5 bases and V by 0 bases; bases with no gene match: 4. Germline values: CDR1 SGDLS, CDR2 YYNGEE. This CDR3 spans 15 amino acids. CDR3 sequence reads: CASSVVSGEDNEQFF. CDR3 nucleotide sequence: TGTGCCAGCAGCGTAGTTAGCGGGGAAGACAATGAGCAGTTCTTC.

This chain links TRBV6-5 with TRBJ2-7; 7 positions agree with TRBD2. V trimming: 6 bases; J trimming: 0 bases; junction bases outside the gene matches: 8. The CDR3 extends over 15 amino acids. Germline CDR1 and CDR2: MNHEY and SVGAGI. CDR3 nucleotides: TGTGCCAGCAGGACCTGGGGGGGGAGCTCCTACGAGCAGTACTTC. It is translated as CASRTWGGSSYEQYF.

CDR3: CASSLRPAGAYEQYF. CDR3 DNA sequence: TGTGCCAGCAGCTTACGCCCAGCGGGGGCCTACGAGCAGTACTTC. The gene calls are TRBV7-2 and TRBJ2-7; 8 bases map to TRBD2. This CDR3 has 15 amino acids. Germline assignment: CDR1 SGHTA and CDR2 FQGNSA. Trimming cost V 2 bases and J 2 bases; bases outside gene matches: 5. The whole variable domain, remainder taken from reference TRBV7-2 and TRBJ2-7, is GAGVSQSPSNKVTEKGKDVELRCDPISGHTALYWYRQSLGQGLEFLIYFQGNSAPDKSGLPSDRFSAERTGGSVSTLTIQRTQQEDSAVYLCASSLRPAGAYEQYFGPGTRLTVT.

The rearrangement uses TRBV9 and TRBJ2-3; 8 bases are shared with TRBD2. The V gene end was trimmed by 4 bases and the J gene end by 1 base; junction bases not matched to a gene: 14. Germline CDR1 and CDR2: SGDLS and YYNGEE. The CDR3 is 18 residues long. This chain's CDR3 is CASSSHFQRGRGTDTQYF. In DNA, the CDR3 is TGTGCCAGCAGCTCTCACTTCCAGCGGGGGCGGGGCACAGATACGCAGTATTTT.

This clone was seen a single time. V usage is TRBV6-6 and J usage is TRBJ1-2, with 8 bases fitting TRBD1. The CDR3 sequence is 12 residues long. The germline V gene has CDR1 MNHNY and CDR2 SVGAGI (reference sequence). V lost 7 bases, J lost 8 bases, and 6 bases stayed unmatched. CDR3 sequence (DNA): TGTGCCAGCAACCCCAGGGGGCAAGGCTACACCTTC. It specifies CASNPRGQGYTF.

The V call is TRBV28, the J call TRBJ1-2, with 8 nucleotides matching TRBD1. Losses at the gene ends were 5 bases for V and 2 bases for J; bases not matched to a gene: 1. Germline values: CDR1 MDHEN, CDR2 SYDVKM. The CDR3 length is 13 residues. This CDR3 is CASSRTGNYGYTF. The CDR3 region has the DNA TGTGCCAGCAGTCGGACAGGGAACTATGGCTACACCTTC.

This clone was counted a single time. The rearrangement uses TRBV5-4 and TRBJ2-7, with D tentatively TRBD2 (5 bases). CDR3 length equals 13 residues. Germline-derived CDR1 and CDR2 are SGHNT and YYREEE (reference sequence). V was shortened by 3 bases and J by 7 bases, with 14 bases between the two germline ends. Here the CDR3 DNA reads TGTGCCAGCAGCTCCGATACGGGCGGGGAGCAGTACTTC. Translated: CASSSDTGGEQYF.

The V and J genes are TRBV5-1 and TRBJ1-2, with D maybe TRBD1 (6 bases). The V end was cut by 0 bases, the J end by 2 bases, with 11 bases between. The CDR3 loop spans 15 amino acids. CDR1 is SGHRS and CDR2 is YFSETQ in the germline V gene. CDR3 coding DNA: TGCGCCAGCAGCTTGGATCCAGGGGTGAACTATGGCTACACCTTC. Translating gives CASSLDPGVNYGYTF.

The chain links TRBV10-2 to TRBJ2-2; maybe TRBD2 (7 bases). The V end was cut by 8 bases, the J end by 7 bases, with 17 bases between. The germline V gene has CDR1 WSHSY and CDR2 SAAADI. The CDR3 has 14 amino acids. The CDR3 sequence is CASRGAENVGELFF. The CDR3 coding sequence is TGCGCCAGCCGGGGGGCCGAAAATGTCGGGGAGCTGTTTTTT.

The table lists this clone with a count of one. This sequence joins TRBV28 and TRBJ1-6; 9 positions agree with TRBD1. V lost 6 bases to trimming and J lost 6 bases; unmatched junction nucleotides: 6. Germline loops: CDR1 MDHEN, CDR2 SYDVKM. The CDR3 contains 15 residues. The CDR3 is CASRPTGGPNSPLHF. CDR3 coding DNA: TGTGCCAGCAGGCCTACAGGGGGCCCTAATTCACCCCTCCACTTT.

This sequence joins TRBV29-1 and TRBJ2-5, with a possible D match to TRBD2 (5 bases). Trimming shortened V by 3 bases and J by 5 bases, and 13 bases separated the two germline ends. CDR1 and CDR2 from the germline V gene are SQVTM and ANQGSEA. The CDR3 sequence is 13 residues long. Written as DNA, the CDR3 is TGCAGCGTTGACGTCAACGGGGAGGAGACCCAGTACTTC. Translated: CSVDVNGEETQYF.

This chain uses TRBV28 with TRBJ1-4; the D is unclear. CDR3 length: 11 residues. Germline CDR1 reads MDHEN; CDR2 reads SYDVKM. V gave up 10 bases and J gave up 7 bases, with 10 bases separating them. The chain's CDR3 is CATRLIEKLFF. The CDR3 DNA reads TGTGCCACCCGGTTGATTGAAAAACTGTTTTTT. Full variable domain (missing parts from reference TRBV28 and TRBJ1-4): DVKVTQSSRYLVKRTGEKVFLECVQDMDHENMFWYRQDPGLGLRLIYFSYDVKMKEKGDIPEGYSVSREKKERFSLILESASTNQTSMYLCATRLIEKLFFGSGTQLSVL.

The chain links TRBV2 to TRBJ2-5; TRBD1 is a possible D gene (7 bases). The V and J ends lost 8 bases and 0 bases respectively, with 13 bases between them. CDR3 length: 14 amino acids. Germline CDR1 is SNHLY and CDR2 is FYNNEI. This CDR3 reads CASSGGQYQETQYF. CDR3 DNA: TGTGCCAGCTCAGGGGGGCAATACCAAGAGACCCAGTACTTC.

The V call is TRBV7-9, the J call TRBJ1-3; TRBD1 aligns across 9 bases. The CDR3 has 16 residues. Germline V lookup: CDR1 SEHNR, CDR2 FQNEAQ (reference sequence). V was pared by 5 bases and J by 2 bases, with 7 bases of the junction left unmatched. The CDR3: CASSQMTGGAGNTIYF. CDR3 sequence (DNA): TGTGCCAGCAGCCAGATGACAGGGGGAGCTGGAAACACCATATATTTT.

The J gene is TRBJ1-2, the V gene TRBV30, with D maybe TRBD1 (6 bases). Trimming took 0 bases from V and 4 from J, leaving 12 bases between them. The CDR3 has 14 residues. Looked up from germline, CDR1 is GTSNPN and CDR2 is SVGIG (reference sequence). CDR3 loop: CAWSVQGRGYGYTF. In DNA, the CDR3 is TGTGCCTGGAGTGTCCAGGGGCGCGGCTATGGCTACACCTTC.

This clone showed up just once. The rearrangement links TRBV5-1 to TRBJ2-7; a weak D match, TRBD2 (5 bases). There are 16 residues in the CDR3. Deletions cut 1 base from V and 7 bases from J, with 21 bases between. Per germline, CDR1 SGHRS and CDR2 YFSETQ. CDR3 sequence (DNA): TGCGCCAGCAGCTTGAACTCCCGCTATGGACTCTGGGAGCAGTACTTC. It specifies CASSLNSRYGLWEQYF. Full variable domain (rest looked up from reference TRBV5-1 and TRBJ2-7): KAGVTQTPRYLIKTRGQQVTLSCSPISGHRSVSWYQQTPGQGLQFLFEYFSETQRNKGNFPGRFSGRQFSNSRSEMNVSTLELGDSALYLCASSLNSRYGLWEQYFGPGTRLTVT.

The gene calls are TRBV5-5 and TRBJ1-2, with D possibly matching TRBD1 (5 bases). The V end was cut by 0 bases, the J end by 3 bases, with 9 bases between. The CDR3 is 14 residues long. Germline-derived CDR1 and CDR2 are SGHKS and YYEKEE (reference sequence). In DNA, the CDR3 is TGTGCCAGCAGCTTGGCCGACAGATACTATGGCTACACCTTC. It translates to CASSLADRYYGYTF.

A word on this clone: The junction departs from germline at one end; a sequencing error may be responsible. The chain has TRBV7-9 and TRBJ2-6, with 8 nucleotides matching TRBD1. CDR3 length equals 17 residues. Germline V CDR1 and CDR2: SEHNR, FQNEAQ (reference sequence). The CDR3 DNA sequence: TGTTCCAGCAGCTCTGGGACAGGAAACTCTGGGGCCAACGTCCTGACTTTC. Residues: CSSSSGTGNSGANVLTF.